Sequencing of this T cell receptor (beta chain) was carried out in a study of identical twins. Study-wide findings and caveats: Twin pairs had excess sharing that was weaker in beta out-of-frame sequences. Sequences that were out-of-frame, alpha and twin-shared displayed an excess of low generation probability. Conclusions rested on cross-sectional statistics rather than following the same donors.

Each CDR3 protein gets one entry after TCRdb re-called the 5' RACE reads with MiXCR. Of some 200,000 distinct CDR3 sequences listed, 6.5% to 8.5% are singletons. This clonotype was seen only a few times. No antigen is known for it. The data also belong to a second study, concerning yellow fever vaccine responses in identical twins. That paper adds: Vaccine-induced T cell responses in twins were reportedly observed to appear partly convergent, partly personalized.

Sequences were obtained from memory (CD45RO+) T cells sorted from blood. This TCR was sampled from a woman aged 18-29 years in good health.

Here the CDR3 DNA reads TGCGCCAGCAGCCAAGAACCAACTACCTTTGCCGGGGAGCTGTTTTTT. Its translation is CASSQEPTTFAGELFF. This chain connects TRBV4-1 to TRBJ2-2; D remains unclear. The germline CDR1 and CDR2 sequences are MGHRA and YSYEKL. The V and J ends lost 0 bases and 6 bases respectively, with 14 bases between them. CDR3 size: 16 residues.